Following are 21 T cell receptor beta chains from one sample sequenced in a study of cytomegalovirus exposure and HLA in healthy donors. A multiplex PCR was run with 60 Vbeta primers and 13 Jbeta primers. TCRdb keeps only in-frame clones here, not all; method: immunoSEQ multiplex PCR. The data contain 100,000 to 150,000 clones, around 8.5% of them seen just once; the ten biggest clones take up under 5.5%. The sample comprised PBMCs. These receptor sequences come from a man aged 35 to 55 in good health and CMV-seronegative.

The V gene is TRBV6-6, the J gene TRBJ2-6; D possibly corresponds to TRBD2 (5 bases). CDR1 and CDR2 from the germline V gene are MNHNY and SVGAGI (reference sequence). Trimming pared 7 bases from V and 4 bases from J, leaving 14 bases between. The CDR3 totals 15 residues. This CDR3 is CASTSGVAGANVLTF. In DNA, the CDR3 is TGTGCCAGCACTTCCGGGGTAGCCGGGGCCAACGTCCTGACTTTC.

This clone has a handful of counts. This chain links TRBV10-1 with TRBJ1-2, with no clear D. The germline gives CDR1 WNHNN, CDR2 SYGVQD (reference sequence). The CDR3 spans 16 residues. V was shortened by 2 bases and J by 3 bases, with 16 bases between the two germline ends. This CDR3 reads CASSERTNRVYYGYTF. The CDR3 coding sequence is TGCGCCAGCAGTGAGCGTACTAATAGAGTCTACTATGGCTACACCTTC.

The chain combines TRBV10-3 with TRBJ2-6; D might be TRBD2 (5 bases). V was pared by 5 bases and J by 4 bases, with 12 bases between. CDR1 is ENHRY and CDR2 is SYGVKD in the germline V gene. CDR3 length: 15 residues. CDR3 residues: CAISPGNSGANVLTF. Written as DNA, the CDR3 is TGTGCCATCAGTCCCGGGAATTCCGGGGCCAACGTCCTGACTTTC.

The sample holds a few counts of this clone. The chain carries TRBV7-9 and TRBJ1-1, with D uncertain. Deletions cut 2 bases from V and 11 bases from J, with 12 bases between. The CDR3 runs to 12 residues. Per germline, CDR1 SEHNR and CDR2 FQNEAQ (reference sequence). As DNA, the CDR3 is TGTGCCAGCAGCTTAAGGGAGAGTCGGGCTTTCTTT. Its translation is CASSLRESRAFF.

The V call is TRBV7-3, the J call TRBJ1-6, with D possibly being TRBD1 (5 bases). This CDR3 spans 14 amino acids. The germline V gene encodes CDR1 SGHTA and CDR2 FQGTGA. Trimming took off 1 base at V and 7 bases at J, with 8 bases between the two ends. The chain's CDR3 is CASSLSQGNSPLHF. The CDR3 coding sequence is TGTGCCAGCAGCTTAAGTCAGGGCAATTCACCCCTCCACTTT.

The table lists this clone with a few counts. The V gene is TRBV2, the J gene TRBJ1-5; possible D gene TRBD1, 5 bases. The germline V gene encodes CDR1 SNHLY and CDR2 FYNNEI. V gave up 2 bases and J gave up 4 bases, with 9 bases separating them. The CDR3 extends over 14 amino acids. In DNA, the CDR3 is TGTGCCAGCAGTGAACAGGGTCCGAATCAGCCCCAGCATTTT. Encoded protein: CASSEQGPNQPQHF.

This sequence joins TRBV28 and TRBJ1-2; TRBD1 matches 9 bases. The J segment lost 5 bases and the V segment lost 3 bases, leaving 10 bases of the junction unmatched. Germline lookup yields CDR1 MDHEN and CDR2 SYDVKM. CDR3 size: 16 residues. CDR3 in DNA: TGTGCCAGCAGTTTCCGCCGGGACAGGGTAGTATATGGCTACACCTTC. This encodes CASSFRRDRVVYGYTF.

V gene TRBV28 combines with J gene TRBJ2-5, with D possibly TRBD2 on 6 matching bases. Per germline, CDR1 MDHEN and CDR2 SYDVKM. V gave up 6 bases and J gave up 4 bases, with 21 bases separating them. There are 16 residues in the CDR3. Here the CDR3 DNA reads TGTGCCAGCAGCCCTCCGACTAGTTACCGATTAGAGACCCAGTACTTC. Translation: CASSPPTSYRLETQYF.

The rearrangement uses TRBV13 and TRBJ2-7; possible D gene TRBD1, 5 bases. The CDR3 is made up of 14 amino acids. Trimming cost V 1 base and J 6 bases, with 13 bases left between them. Germline CDR1 reads PRHDT; CDR2 reads FYEKMQ (reference sequence). Written as DNA, the CDR3 is TGTGCCAGCAGCTTAGCCCAGCAGGGCCCCGAGCAGTACTTC. Its protein product is CASSLAQQGPEQYF. Full variable domain (outside the CDR3, taken from reference TRBV13 and TRBJ2-7): AAGVIQSPRHLIKEKRETATLKCYPIPRHDTVYWYQQGPGQDPQFLISFYEKMQSDKGSIPDRFSAQQFSDYHSELNMSSLELGDSALYFCASSLAQQGPEQYFGPGTRLTVT.

This clone was observed a few times. This chain connects TRBV9 to TRBJ1-1; a possible D gene is TRBD1 (6 bases). CDR1 and CDR2 (germline): SGDLS, YYNGEE. This CDR3 region has 15 residues. V was cut by 4 bases and J by 4 bases, with 17 bases left in between. In DNA, the CDR3 is TGTGCCAGCAGCCTAGGGGGTAGGGAGCCCACTGAAGCTTTCTTT. Its translation is CASSLGGREPTEAFF.

In its sample, this clone was seen a few times. This chain connects TRBV11-3 to TRBJ2-3; 8 bases are shared with TRBD2. CDR1 is SGHNT and CDR2 is YENEEA in the germline V gene. This CDR3 has 15 amino acids. With 4 bases clipped from V and 5 bases from J, the junction kept 8 bases outside the gene matches. The CDR3 DNA sequence: TGTGCCAGCAGCTCGCTCGGGGGGGATGAAGATACGCAGTATTTT. This codes for CASSSLGGDEDTQYF.

This clone was counted only a few times. The chain uses TRBV7-2 and TRBJ2-3; no reliable D call. V lost 4 bases and J 4 bases, leaving 9 bases between the germline ends. CDR1 is SGHTA, CDR2 FQGNSA, per germline. The CDR3 is made up of 13 amino acids. CDR3 residues: CASSSSLADTQYF. Here the CDR3 DNA reads TGTGCCAGCAGCTCCTCCTTAGCAGATACGCAGTATTTT.

V is TRBV7-9 and J is TRBJ1-1, with a weak D call TRBD1 (6 bases). The CDR3 is 14 residues long. V dropped 1 base and J dropped 1 base, with 7 bases sitting between them. The germline gives CDR1 SEHNR, CDR2 FQNEAQ (reference sequence). Written as DNA, the CDR3 is TGTGCCAGCAGCTTAGGGGACACGAACACTGAAGCTTTCTTT. Its translation: CASSLGDTNTEAFF.

This sequence joins TRBV28 and TRBJ1-1; weak D call: TRBD1 (6 bases). V lost 5 bases, J lost 8 bases, and 12 bases lay in between. The germline gives CDR1 MDHEN, CDR2 SYDVKM. The CDR3 runs to 12 residues. CDR3: CASSRRGLEAFF. The DNA for the CDR3 is TGTGCCAGCAGTCGAAGGGGGTTGGAAGCTTTCTTT.

This clone was detected a few times. J is TRBJ2-3 and V is TRBV6-1; the match to TRBD2 covers 10 bases. The ends lost 8 bases at V and 3 bases at J; junction bases unmatched: 2. The germline V gene encodes CDR1 MNHNS and CDR2 SASEGT. This CDR3 contains 13 residues. The CDR3 here is CASGTSETDTQYF. The DNA of the CDR3 is TGTGCCAGCGGGACTAGCGAAACAGATACGCAGTATTTT.

In its sample, this clone was seen a few times. The rearrangement uses TRBV7-2 and TRBJ1-6; 7 bases map to TRBD1. This CDR3 has 12 amino acids. V was pared by 4 bases and J by 10 bases, with 1 base of the junction left unmatched. In germline, CDR1 is SGHTA, CDR2 FQGNSA. CDR3 DNA sequence: TGTGCCAGCAGCTCCAGGGGGTCACCCCTCCACTTT. Translated: CASSSRGSPLHF.

The chain has TRBV7-7 and TRBJ2-1, with D possibly TRBD2 on 6 matching bases. V shed 1 base and J shed 13 bases, with 23 bases lying between them. Germline CDR1 is SSHAT and CDR2 is FNYEAQ (reference sequence). This CDR3 spans 16 amino acids. CDR3 loop: CASSLGGPRRRETQFF. CDR3 DNA sequence: TGTGCCAGCAGCTTAGGGGGACCGAGGAGGAGGGAGACCCAGTTCTTC.

This clone came up a few times. CDR3 nucleotides: TGTGCCAGCAGTTACTCGAGACGGGGGTCCGTCGGGGAGCTGTTTTTT. It encodes CASSYSRRGSVGELFF. The J gene is TRBJ2-2, the V gene TRBV6-6; the D gene is possibly TRBD2 (6 bases). The V and J ends lost 0 bases and 7 bases respectively, with 15 bases between them. The germline V gene has CDR1 MNHNY and CDR2 SVGAGI (reference sequence). This CDR3 comprises 16 residues.

This clone was detected only a few times. The rearrangement uses TRBV27 and TRBJ2-7; 11 positions match TRBD2. With V trimmed by 5 bases and J by 3 bases, 9 bases remained unmatched. The CDR3 is 16 residues long. CDR1 MNHEY and CDR2 SMNVEV come from the germline V gene (reference sequence). CDR3 residues: CASSPILAGGYYEQYF. The CDR3, as DNA: TGTGCCAGCAGTCCCATTCTAGCGGGGGGTTACTACGAGCAGTACTTC.

The CDR3 spells CASSPGQEYTDTQYF. CDR3 coding DNA: TGTGCCAGCAGTCCGGGACAGGAGTACACAGATACGCAGTATTTT. The chain has TRBV6-5 and TRBJ2-3, with TRBD1 matching over 8 bases. Per germline, CDR1 MNHEY and CDR2 SVGAGI. V dropped 5 bases and J dropped 2; count of bases not matched to a gene: 6. This CDR3 contains 15 residues.

V is TRBV5-1 and J is TRBJ1-1, with TRBD1 matching over 7 bases. J gave up 1 base and V 2 bases, and 5 bases lay outside the gene matches. CDR3 length equals 15 residues. In germline, CDR1 is SGHRS, CDR2 YFSETQ. CDR3 bases: TGCGCCAGCAGCTTACGGACAGGACGGAACACTGAAGCTTTCTTT. Protein sequence: CASSLRTGRNTEAFF.